A selection of T cell receptor beta chains follows, all from one sample in a study of post-analysis software for immune sequencing data. In TCRdb, the PCR reads were re-called with MiXCR into one record per CDR3 protein. The data show more than 500,000 distinct CDR3 sequences, around a third seen once. Sequencing was carried out using blood. These TCRs come from a girl aged 2-17 years with multiple sclerosis. The CDR3 runs from the conserved cysteine through the conserved F or W. D genes are given only for firm matches. Size values are once, few and many counts, or a class for expanded clones, and some rows have none.

J gene: TRBJ1-2; D gene: .; V gene: TRBV24-1; clone size: .; CDR3 length: 14; CDR3 protein: CATSDLQRGSGYTF; CDR3 DNA: TGTGCCACCAGTGATTTGCAGCGAGGGTCTGGCTACACCTTC
J gene: TRBJ2-3; D gene: .; V gene: TRBV3-1; clone size: .; CDR3 length: 12; CDR3 protein: CASSPDGNTQYF; CDR3 DNA: TGTGCCAGCAGCCCAGACGGTAATACGCAGTATTTT
J gene: TRBJ2-3; D gene: TRBD2; V gene: TRBV6-5; clone size: .; CDR3 length: 16; CDR3 protein: CASSYAGLAESDTQYF; CDR3 DNA: TGTGCCAGCAGTTACGCGGGACTAGCGGAATCAGATACGCAGTATTTT
J gene: TRBJ1-4; D gene: .; V gene: TRBV20-1; clone size: .; CDR3 length: 15; CDR3 protein: CSARGIRGTVEKLFF; CDR3 DNA: TGCAGTGCTAGGGGAATCAGGGGAACGGTTGAAAAACTGTTTTTT
J gene: TRBJ2-5; D gene: .; V gene: TRBV7-9; clone size: few; CDR3 length: 17; CDR3 protein: CASSHQVGGDSQETQYF; CDR3 DNA: TGTGCCAGCAGCCACCAGGTGGGAGGGGACAGCCAAGAGACCCAGTACTTC
J gene: TRBJ1-1; D gene: .; V gene: TRBV2; clone size: .; CDR3 length: 13; CDR3 protein: CASSEWVSTEAFF; CDR3 DNA: TGTGCCAGCAGTGAATGGGTTTCCACTGAAGCTTTCTTT
J gene: TRBJ2-5; D gene: .; V gene: TRBV12-3/TRBV12-4; clone size: few; CDR3 length: 14; CDR3 protein: CASSSSKEGETQYF; CDR3 DNA: .
J gene: TRBJ2-1; D gene: .; V gene: TRBV15; clone size: many; CDR3 length: 15; CDR3 protein: CATSPPSALGNEQFF; CDR3 DNA: TGTGCCACCAGCCCCCCCAGCGCCCTGGGTAATGAGCAGTTCTTC
J gene: TRBJ1-2; D gene: TRBD1; V gene: TRBV20-1; clone size: .; CDR3 length: 16; CDR3 protein: CSARDSIPGQGYGYTF; CDR3 DNA: TGCAGTGCTAGAGATAGCATACCGGGACAGGGCTATGGCTACACCTTC
J gene: TRBJ2-4; D gene: TRBD1; V gene: TRBV5-1; clone size: .; CDR3 length: 16; CDR3 protein: CASSEGQLVAKNIQYF; CDR3 DNA: TGCGCCAGCAGCGAGGGACAGTTAGTAGCCAAAAACATTCAGTACTTC
J gene: TRBJ2-3; D gene: .; V gene: TRBV7-7; clone size: .; CDR3 length: 13; CDR3 protein: CASSLVITDTQYF; CDR3 DNA: TGTGCTAGCAGCTTAGTGATAACAGATACGCAGTATTTT
J gene: TRBJ2-7; D gene: TRBD1; V gene: TRBV20-1; clone size: many; CDR3 length: 13; CDR3 protein: CSALDRGSYEQYF; CDR3 DNA: TGCAGTGCCCTGGACAGGGGCTCCTACGAGCAGTACTTC
J gene: TRBJ2-7; D gene: .; V gene: TRBV7-2; clone size: .; CDR3 length: 15; CDR3 protein: CASSPQPTSSYEQYF; CDR3 DNA: TGTGCCAGCAGCCCCCAGCCGACAAGCTCCTACGAGCAGTACTTC
J gene: TRBJ2-3; D gene: .; V gene: TRBV6-6; clone size: .; CDR3 length: 15; CDR3 protein: CASSCPLTAADTQYF; CDR3 DNA: TGTGCCAGCAGTTGTCCGCTCACAGCGGCAGATACGCAGTATTTT
J gene: TRBJ2-6; D gene: .; V gene: TRBV20-1; clone size: .; CDR3 length: 15; CDR3 protein: CSARGVGSGANVLTF; CDR3 DNA: TGCAGTGCCAGGGGAGTGGGTTCTGGGGCCAACGTCCTGACTTTC
J gene: TRBJ2-1; D gene: TRBD2; V gene: TRBV6-2/TRBV6-3; clone size: .; CDR3 length: 19; CDR3 protein: CASSYLLAGSEGSYNEQFF; CDR3 DNA: TGTGCCAGCAGTTACCTACTAGCGGGGTCCGAAGGTTCCTACAATGAGCAGTTCTTC
J gene: TRBJ2-7; D gene: .; V gene: TRBV10-3; clone size: .; CDR3 length: 12; CDR3 protein: CAISSQAYEQYF; CDR3 DNA: TGTGCCATCAGTAGCCAGGCCTACGAGCAGTACTTC
J gene: TRBJ2-1; D gene: .; V gene: TRBV6-1; clone size: few; CDR3 length: 14; CDR3 protein: CASILAWAYNEQFF; CDR3 DNA: TGTGCCAGCATCCTTGCCTGGGCCTACAATGAGCAGTTCTTC
J gene: TRBJ2-1; D gene: TRBD2; V gene: TRBV7-6; clone size: once; CDR3 length: 20; CDR3 protein: CASTPKSALAGELSYNEQFF; CDR3 DNA: TGTGCCAGCACCCCTAAGTCGGCACTAGCGGGGGAGCTCTCCTACAATGAGCAGTTCTTC
J gene: TRBJ1-4; D gene: .; V gene: TRBV5-1; clone size: .; CDR3 length: 15; CDR3 protein: CASSPGRTPNEKLFF; CDR3 DNA: TGCGCCAGCAGTCCGGGGCGGACGCCTAATGAAAAACTGTTTTTT
J gene: TRBJ2-7; D gene: .; V gene: TRBV7-8; clone size: .; CDR3 length: 14; CDR3 protein: CASSSMTDSYEQYF; CDR3 DNA: TGTGCCAGCAGCTCAATGACAGACTCCTACGAGCAGTACTTC
J gene: TRBJ1-4; D gene: TRBD1; V gene: TRBV7-6; clone size: .; CDR3 length: 18; CDR3 protein: CASSLMLRGTVKRGKLFF; CDR3 DNA: TGTGCCAGCAGCTTAATGTTACGCGGGACAGTCAAACGGGGAAAACTGTTTTTT
J gene: TRBJ1-3; D gene: TRBD1; V gene: TRBV5-1; clone size: .; CDR3 length: 17; CDR3 protein: CASSLRLLGTAGNTIYF; CDR3 DNA: TGCGCCAGCAGCTTGCGGTTACTGGGGACAGCTGGAAACACCATATATTTT
J gene: TRBJ2-7; D gene: .; V gene: TRBV2; clone size: few; CDR3 length: 15; CDR3 protein: CASSEALDTIYKQYF; CDR3 DNA: TGTGCCAGCAGTGAAGCGCTAGACACGATTTACAAGCAGTACTTC
J gene: TRBJ2-1; D gene: TRBD2; V gene: TRBV20-1; clone size: .; CDR3 length: 17; CDR3 protein: CSARETGLTSGYNEQFF; CDR3 DNA: TGCAGTGCTAGAGAAACAGGGTTGACTAGCGGCTACAATGAGCAGTTCTTC
J gene: TRBJ2-7; D gene: TRBD1; V gene: TRBV19; clone size: once; CDR3 length: 16; CDR3 protein: CASSFYGTGRSYEQYF; CDR3 DNA: TGTGCCAGTAGTTTTTACGGGACAGGACGCTCCTACGAGCAGTACTTC
J gene: TRBJ2-5; D gene: .; V gene: TRBV5-6; clone size: once; CDR3 length: 16; CDR3 protein: CASILGGQAYQETQYF; CDR3 DNA: TGTGCCAGCATCCTGGGAGGACAGGCATACCAAGAGACCCAGTACTTC
J gene: TRBJ2-3; D gene: TRBD2; V gene: TRBV20-1; clone size: few; CDR3 length: 15; CDR3 protein: CSASTSGVRTDTQYF; CDR3 DNA: TGCAGTGCTAGCACTAGCGGGGTCCGCACAGATACGCAGTATTTT
J gene: TRBJ2-7; D gene: TRBD1; V gene: TRBV20-1; clone size: once; CDR3 length: 17; CDR3 protein: CSAGDMSVGTGMAEQYF; CDR3 DNA: TGCAGTGCTGGAGATATGTCGGTTGGGACAGGGATGGCCGAGCAGTACTTC
J gene: TRBJ2-1; D gene: .; V gene: TRBV7-8; clone size: .; CDR3 length: 14; CDR3 protein: CASSQTRVPNEQFF; CDR3 DNA: TGTGCCAGCAGCCAGACTAGGGTTCCCAATGAGCAGTTCTTC
J gene: TRBJ1-2; D gene: .; V gene: TRBV3-1; clone size: few; CDR3 length: 13; CDR3 protein: CASSQDQPYGYTF; CDR3 DNA: TGTGCCAGCAGCCAAGATCAACCCTATGGCTACACCTTC
J gene: TRBJ2-4; D gene: TRBD2; V gene: TRBV10-2; clone size: .; CDR3 length: 13; CDR3 protein: CASSWTSIREQYF; CDR3 DNA: TGCGCCAGCAGTTGGACTAGTATCAGGGAGCAGTACTTC
J gene: TRBJ1-6; D gene: .; V gene: TRBV4-1; clone size: few; CDR3 length: 12; CDR3 protein: CASSQDGRHLHF; CDR3 DNA: TGCGCCAGCAGCCAAGACGGTAGGCACCTCCACTTT
J gene: TRBJ1-1; D gene: .; V gene: TRBV25-1; clone size: .; CDR3 length: 15; CDR3 protein: CASSAGTRGDTEAFF; CDR3 DNA: TGTGCCAGCAGCGCGGGGACCCGGGGGGACACTGAGGCTTTCTTT
J gene: TRBJ1-6; D gene: .; V gene: TRBV7-9; clone size: .; CDR3 length: 14; CDR3 protein: CASSFNSLNSPLHF; CDR3 DNA: TGTGCCAGCAGCTTCAACAGCCTTAATTCACCCCTCCACTTT
J gene: TRBJ1-2; D gene: .; V gene: TRBV6-5; clone size: .; CDR3 length: 13; CDR3 protein: CASSDQGFYGYTF; CDR3 DNA: TGTGCCAGCAGTGATCAGGGGTTCTATGGCTACACCTTC